This T cell receptor (beta chain) is from a study of T cells in Graves' hyperthyroidism and ophthalmopathy. Across the study: At the time of initial diagnosis and before any treatment, peripheral blood was collected.

The CDR3 is made up of 14 amino acids. Trimming took 2 bases from V and 6 from J; bases not matched to a gene: 2. What was amplified from RNA transcripts were TCR beta CDR3 regions. The HTBI primer set was used in a first-round RT-PCR of the TCR CDR3. TCRdb called the multiplex PCR reads again in MiXCR, with one record for every CDR3 protein. The sample includes around 450,000 distinct CDR3 sequences, 15% to 18% of them seen just once. As to this clonotype: Its antigen is not identified.

Study outcomes and limitations: Before onset, by a median of approximately 6.2 months, the model predicted ophthalmopathy.

The hyperthyroidism was newly diagnosed and had lasted under 2 months; the patients were aged 18 to 65. PBMCs were collected from a roughly 10 ml volume of fresh peripheral blood. Source material: blood. This receptor was identified in a woman between 18 and 29 years old with Graves' hyperthyroidism. The chain carries TRBV12-3 or TRBV12-4 and TRBJ1-5; 9 bases align to TRBD1. This CDR3 is CASSLTGGRQPQHF. The CDR3 DNA reads TGTGCCAGCAGTTTAACAGGGGGCCGTCAGCCCCAGCATTTT.